Listed here are 15 T cell receptor beta chains from one sample, sequenced in a study of metastatic and nonmetastatic thyroid tumors. From the PCR reads, TCRdb re-called clones with MiXCR. Here the sample spans 10,000 to 12,000 clones, over 30% being singletons. All patients reached thyroid surgery having received no treatment beforehand. Sample: tumor tissue. The source of these receptors is a female donor with papillary thyroid cancer or a benign thyroid nodule (not recorded which). Some clones in this sample may be carry-over from other donors' samples.

For this clone: A read error is possible here, since a much larger clone lies one base away. This chain connects TRBV20-1 to TRBJ2-3; 11 bases line up with TRBD2. V shed 1 base and J 7 bases; nucleotides not matched to a gene: 7. This CDR3 is built from 15 residues. CDR1 and CDR2 (germline): DFQATT, SNEGSKA (reference sequence). CDR3: CSARVLAGGLHTQYF. The CDR3 region has the DNA TGCAGTGCTAGAGTATTAGCGGGAGGGCTGCATACGCAGTATTTT.

This clone came up a few times. V is TRBV28 and J is TRBJ1-2; D not certain. The CDR3 extends over 13 amino acids. V shed 5 bases and J shed 4 bases, with 11 bases lying between them. The germline V gene encodes CDR1 MDHEN and CDR2 SYDVKM. CDR3 amino acids: CASSAVLPYGYTF. The CDR3 DNA is TGTGCCAGCAGTGCAGTCCTTCCCTATGGCTACACCTTC.

This clone turned up a few times. The gene calls are TRBV6-9 and TRBJ1-2; D is uncertain. V was clipped by 9 bases and J by 4 bases, with 15 bases between them. Germline V gives CDR1 MNHGY, CDR2 SVAAGI. The CDR3 is 13 amino acids. CDR3 bases: TGTGCCAGTCTTAGAGCTGCGGGCTATGGCTACACCTTC. This encodes CASLRAAGYGYTF.

This clone was detected a few times. CDR3 amino acids: CASSSQAHYEQYF. The CDR3 DNA sequence: TGTGCCAGTAGTTCACAGGCGCACTACGAGCAGTACTTC. The V and J genes are TRBV19 and TRBJ2-7; D may be TRBD1 (5 bases). Deletions cut 5 bases from V and 3 bases from J, with 11 bases between. From germline, CDR1 is LNHDA and CDR2 SQIVND (reference sequence). The CDR3 spans 13 residues.

This clone was seen only a few times. V is TRBV6-5 and J is TRBJ2-5, with D perhaps TRBD1 (6 bases). The CDR3 sequence is 16 residues long. CDR1 MNHEY and CDR2 SVGAGI come from the germline V gene. V lost 0 bases to trimming and J lost 5 bases, with 16 bases between them. The DNA of the CDR3 is TGTGCCAGCAGTTACTCGAACGCACAGGGCGGGGAGACCCAGTACTTC. This sequence encodes CASSYSNAQGGETQYF.

The chain employs TRBV5-1 and TRBJ2-3; D ambiguous. The CDR3 covers 14 residues. Germline CDR1 is SGHRS and CDR2 is YFSETQ. V lost 4 bases and J 3 bases, leaving 12 bases between the germline ends. The CDR3, as DNA: TGCGCCAGCAGCAGTGGTTTCGGGACAGATACGCAGTATTTT. As protein: CASSSGFGTDTQYF.

Remarks on this clone: Compared with germline, one end of the junction differs, possibly owing to a read error. The chain is built from TRBV15 and TRBJ1-3; weak D call: TRBD1 (6 bases). CDR1 LNHNV and CDR2 YYDKDF come from the germline V gene (reference sequence). This CDR3 spans 17 amino acids. CDR3 protein: CATSRAGPGASGNTIYF. The CDR3 region has the DNA TGTGCCACCAGCAGAGCAGGCCCAGGGGCATCTGGAAACACTATATATTTT.

This clone was seen more than once but under ten times. The chain is built from TRBV5-1 and TRBJ1-6, with D possibly being TRBD1 (5 bases). Trimming took off 0 bases at V and 8 bases at J, with 9 bases between the two ends. Looked up from germline, CDR1 is SGHRS and CDR2 is YFSETQ. The CDR3 has 14 residues. The CDR3 loop reads CASSLAGGDSPLHF. The CDR3, as DNA: TGCGCCAGCAGCTTGGCCGGGGGAGATTCACCCCTCCACTTT.

This clone was observed a few times. The V call is TRBV19, the J call TRBJ1-5; D remains ambiguous. Looked up from germline, CDR1 is LNHDA and CDR2 is SQIVND (reference sequence). V dropped 6 bases and J dropped 0 bases, with 6 bases sitting between them. The CDR3 has 13 residues. CDR3 bases: TGTGCCAGTAGCCTGAATAGCAATCAGCCCCAGCATTTT. Translated, it gives CASSLNSNQPQHF. The variable domain in full, completed from reference TRBV19 and TRBJ1-5, reads DGGITQSPKYLFRKEGQNVTLSCEQNLNHDAMYWYRQDPGQGLRLIYYSQIVNDFQKGDIAEGYSVSREKKESFPLTVTSAQKNPTAFYLCASSLNSNQPQHFGDGTRLSIL.

V and J are TRBV5-1 and TRBJ1-2; the D is unclear. Trimming removed 0 bases at V and 5 bases at J, with 8 bases between. Germline V gene lookup returns CDR1 SGHRS and CDR2 YFSETQ. This CDR3 spans 13 amino acids. CDR3 region: CASSLADNYGYTF. The CDR3 DNA is TGCGCCAGCAGCTTGGCAGATAATTATGGCTACACCTTC.

The chain joins TRBV30 to TRBJ1-3; TRBD1 matches at 7 bases. The ends lost 2 bases at V and 6 bases at J; junction bases unmatched: 7. Germline V gene lookup returns CDR1 GTSNPN and CDR2 SVGIG (reference sequence). The CDR3 consists of 14 residues. CDR3 residues: CAWSLQGLINTIYF. For the CDR3, the DNA is TGTGCCTGGAGTTTACAGGGGCTGATAAACACCATATATTTT.

Concerning this clone: An end of the junction differs from the germline gene, which may be a read error. The V and J genes are TRBV18 and TRBJ1-5, with D unclear. This CDR3 has 14 amino acids. Germline lookup yields CDR1 KGHSH and CDR2 LQKENI. Written as DNA, the CDR3 is TGTGCCAGCACACCAACGGGAGGCAATCAGCCCCAGCATTTT. It translates to CASTPTGGNQPQHF.

V usage is TRBV6-4 and J usage is TRBJ2-7; D is uncertain. V dropped 1 base and J dropped 3 bases, with 13 bases sitting between them. Germline values: CDR1 MRHNA, CDR2 SNTAGT. CDR3 length: 15 amino acids. CDR3 DNA: TGTGCCAGCAGTGACTTGAACTGGAAGTGCTACGAGCAGTACTTC. Residues: CASSDLNWKCYEQYF.

V is TRBV28 and J is TRBJ2-7, with no clear D. Germline values: CDR1 MDHEN, CDR2 SYDVKM. V was cut by 4 bases and J by 0 bases, with 19 bases left in between. CDR3 length: 17 residues. CDR3 nucleotides: TGTGCCAGCAGTTCCTATATAGGGCAGGCGAGCTCCTACGAGCAGTACTTC. This sequence encodes CASSSYIGQASSYEQYF. The full variable domain, completed using reference TRBV28 and TRBJ2-7, is DVKVTQSSRYLVKRTGEKVFLECVQDMDHENMFWYRQDPGLGLRLIYFSYDVKMKEKGDIPEGYSVSREKKERFSLILESASTNQTSMYLCASSSYIGQASSYEQYFGPGTRLTVT.

This clone has only one observation. The rearrangement uses TRBV7-2 and TRBJ2-7; 8 positions match TRBD1. Germline V gives CDR1 SGHTA, CDR2 FQGNSA. Trimming took 8 bases from V and 4 from J; bases not matched to a gene: 10. The CDR3 spans 14 residues. Written as DNA, the CDR3 is TGTGCCAGCGGTCGGACAGGGATAAGTTACGAGCAGTACTTC. Its translation: CASGRTGISYEQYF.